Reported below is one T cell receptor beta chain. Its antigen remains unknown. From germline, CDR1 is DFQATT and CDR2 SNEGSKA (reference sequence). This CDR3 spans 13 amino acids. Germline trimming cut 4 bases from V and 1 base from J; bases unmatched to any gene: 3. TCRdb re-derived calls from the 5' RACE reads in MiXCR, one entry per CDR3 protein. The table lists about 660,000 distinct CDR3 sequences, 8.5% to 9% of them singletons. This entry belongs to a study of identical twins. General study points: Cord blood beta clonotypes that were abundant carried fewer insertions, and memory repertoires showed no such trend. There was more out-of-frame TCR alpha sharing in monozygotic twins than models estimated. In drawing conclusions, the study used cross-sectional statistical analysis and did not follow the same donors.

These data were also reused for a study on yellow fever vaccine responses in identical twins.

This clonotype was obtained from a woman aged 18-29 years in good health. The J gene is TRBJ2-5, the V gene TRBV20-1, with 7 nucleotides matching TRBD1. Sequencing input: PBMCs. CDR3 DNA: TGCAGTGCTAACCGGGACAGCCAAGAGACCCAGTACTTC. This codes for CSANRDSQETQYF.